These T cell receptor beta chains were read from a single sample in a study of cytomegalovirus exposure and HLA in healthy donors. Produced via immunoSEQ multiplex PCR; TCRdb's table is partial and in-frame only. Of 150,000 to 200,000 clones listed, about 80% were seen once; the top ten hold around 2.2%. Sequencing used PBMCs. These receptors were collected from a woman under 30 in good health and CMV-seropositive. The CDR3 runs from the conserved cysteine through the conserved F or W. Fields, in order: clone size, D gene, J gene, CDR3 length, V gene, CDR3 DNA, CDR3 protein. A D gene is named only where the DNA matches it firmly. Not every row has a clone size; where given, it reads once, few, many or a size class.

NA NA TRBJ1-3 15 TRBV11-2 TGTGCCAGCACCCGCGCAGGGCAGACTGGAAACACCATATATTTT CASTRAGQTGNTIYF
NA TRBD2 TRBJ2-2 16 TRBV15 TGTGCCACCAGCAGAGTTCCTAGCGGCAACACCGGGGAGCTGTTTTTT CATSRVPSGNTGELFF
NA NA TRBJ2-5 14 TRBV11-1 TGTGCCAGCACCCTGGGCTTCCGCCTCGAGACCCAGTACTTC CASTLGFRLETQYF
NA TRBD1 TRBJ1-2 13 TRBV10-3 TGTGCCATCAGTGAGGGACAGGGGGATGGCTACACCTTC CAISEGQGDGYTF
NA NA TRBJ1-1 14 TRBV6-1 TGTGCCAGCAGGGCAACAGGGTTACGGACTGAAGCTTTCTTT CASRATGLRTEAFF
NA NA TRBJ2-2 15 TRBV5-1 TGCGCCAGCAGTCGGAGTGGTCCGCGCTCCGGGGAGCTGTTTTTT CASSRSGPRSGELFF
NA TRBD1 TRBJ2-7 14 TRBV6-5 TGTGCCAGCAGTAAAAGGGACAGAGATTACGAGCAGTACTTC CASSKRDRDYEQYF
NA TRBD2 TRBJ2-3 15 TRBV5-4 TGTGCCAGCAGCTTGGTTAGCGGGGCCACAGATACGCAGTATTTT CASSLVSGATDTQYF
NA NA TRBJ1-1 17 TRBV29-1 TGCAGCGTTGAGTTCTCAGGGCCAAAAATCATGAACACTGAAGCTTTCTTT CSVEFSGPKIMNTEAFF
NA NA TRBJ2-3 14 TRBV9 TGTGCCAGCAGCGTCACCGGGACTCCTCAAGCGCAGTATTTT CASSVTGTPQAQYF
NA TRBD1 TRBJ1-6 15 TRBV6-1 TGTGCCAGCAGTGAAGAACAGGGGGAAGGGTCACCCCTCCACTTT CASSEEQGEGSPLHF
few NA TRBJ1-1 15 TRBV7-3 TGTGCCAGCAGCTTCACCCGGGAGAAGAACACTGAAGCTTTCTTT CASSFTREKNTEAFF
few NA TRBJ2-3 14 TRBV6-4 TGTGCCAGCAGTGACGGGCGGGGCACAGATACGCAGTATTTT CASSDGRGTDTQYF
once TRBD2 TRBJ2-5 13 TRBV7-7 TGTGCTAGCAGCTTGGGGGGGTGGGAGACCCAGTACTTC CASSLGGWETQYF
NA TRBD2 TRBJ2-3 16 TRBV11-2 TGTGCCAGCAGCTTAGATCAGGGACTAGCGACAGATACGCAGTATTTT CASSLDQGLATDTQYF
once TRBD2 TRBJ2-3 15 TRBV6-1 TGTGCCAGCAGTGAACAGCGGGGGAGCACAGATACGCAGTATTTT CASSEQRGSTDTQYF
few NA TRBJ2-2 15 TRBV28 TGTGCCAGCAGTTTTTCAGACCTGACAGACGGGGAGCTGTTTTTT CASSFSDLTDGELFF
NA TRBD1 TRBJ1-2 15 TRBV4-3 TGCGCCAGCAGCCAAAGGACAGGGGATTACTATGGCTACACCTTC CASSQRTGDYYGYTF
NA NA TRBJ1-1 14 TRBV6-1 TGTGCCAGCAATACCCCGGGACATAACACTGAAGCTTTCTTT CASNTPGHNTEAFF
NA NA TRBJ2-7 14 TRBV5-1 TGCGCCAGCAGCATTCGACCAGGCTCCTACGAGCAGTACTTC CASSIRPGSYEQYF
NA TRBD1 TRBJ2-7 15 TRBV28 TGTGCCAGCAGGAAGGACAGGGAATTCGCCTACGAGCAGTACTTC CASRKDREFAYEQYF
NA TRBD1 TRBJ2-7 14 TRBV6-1 TGTGCCAGCAGGGTGACAGGGGGCGCGGACGAGCAATACTTC CASRVTGGADEQYF
NA NA TRBJ2-7 15 TRBV5-1 TGCGCCAGCAGCTTGGCCTTTTGGGGGGACTACGAGCAGTACTTC CASSLAFWGDYEQYF
NA NA TRBJ2-1 16 TRBV5-5 TGTGCCAGCAGCCGGGTACTAAAGACCTCCTACAATGAGCAGTTCTTC CASSRVLKTSYNEQFF
NA NA TRBJ1-2 15 TRBV7-8 TGTGCCAGCAGCTTTTCTGGGCCATTAAACTATGGCTACACCTTC CASSFSGPLNYGYTF
NA NA TRBJ2-3 14 TRBV14 TGTGCCAGCAGCCAGAACAGGGTCTCAGATACGCAGTATTTT CASSQNRVSDTQYF